This entry describes one TCR beta chain. The PCR used 60 Vbeta and 13 Jbeta primers. Repertoires were generated with immunoSEQ multiplex PCR, while TCRdb's copy carries only in-frame clones and drops some. In the table there are some 130,000 clones, more than 70% of which are singletons. Germline assignment: CDR1 GTSNPN and CDR2 SVGIG (reference sequence). Trimming removed 3 bases at V and 1 base at J, with 13 bases between. This CDR3 comprises 15 residues. The record originates from a study of cytomegalovirus exposure and HLA in healthy donors. The rearrangement links TRBV30 to TRBJ1-5; TRBD1 is a possible D gene (6 bases). The clonotype was recovered from a man aged 25-45 years in good health and CMV-seronegative. Material: PBMCs. In DNA, the CDR3 is TGTGCCTGGAGCGTAACGACAGGCAGCAATCAGCCCCAGCATTTT. Its protein is CAWSVTTGSNQPQHF.